This TCR beta chain appears in the sequencing data of a study of blood T cell repertoires in COVID-19. Study summary: Researchers got acute and convalescent COVID-19 samples from the United States, Italy and Spain. Sources were T cells, B-cell-depleted T cells, or PBMCs; the material itself was cDNA or gDNA.

The CDR3 is made up of 16 amino acids. Germline CDR1 is SGHNT and CDR2 is YENEEA. J gave up 2 bases and V 0 bases, and 7 bases lay outside the gene matches. The study counted Cohort 3 donors as recovered given two negative PCRs, clearance, or symptom resolution. In the original analysis: Amplified reference gene primers provided the basis for estimating nucleated cell counts. The method was immunoSEQ multiplex PCR; TCRdb's version includes in-frame clones alone and lacks a portion of them. V, J and clone size derive from that table, while D and trimming were established from the DNA sequence. Among 250,000 or so clones listed, roughly 84% were seen once.

This sequence was found in a man aged 45-65 years who had recovered from COVID-19. The sample consisted of PBMCs or T cells enriched from blood (not recorded which). This chain uses TRBV11-3 with TRBJ2-7; 7 nucleotides align to TRBD1. CDR3 bases: TGTGCCAGCAGCTTAGAGACAGGGATTGGCGCCTACGAGCAGTACTTC. It translates to CASSLETGIGAYEQYF. Filled out from reference TRBV11-3 and TRBJ2-7, the complete variable domain reads EAGVVQSPRYKIIEKKQPVAFWCNPISGHNTLYWYLQNLGQGPELLIRYENEEAVDDSQLPKDRFSAERLKGVDSTLKIQPAELGDSAVYLCASSLETGIGAYEQYFGPGTRLTVT.